This T cell receptor (beta chain) is from a study of STAT5B mutations in CD4+ large granular lymphocyte leukemia. Findings and caveats of the study: Without putative leukemic clones, patient CD4-sorted repertoires remained more clonal than healthy CD4+ repertoires. About a quarter of private leukemic clonotypes occurred rarely in other patients' non-leukemic repertoires. TRBV06-family usage was enriched in top patient clones (8/27) versus controls (2/35). The CD4+ versus CD8+ T-LGLL clonality difference may reflect limited sample size.

In the case of this clone: Its antigen is undetermined.

The V gene's germline CDR1 is SEHNR and CDR2 FQNEAQ (reference sequence). This CDR3 is built from 15 residues. V shed 5 bases, J shed 1 base, and the junction held 6 bases outside the gene matches. Clones were read by immunoSEQ multiplex PCR, and TCRdb kept only the in-frame ones, dropping some. Among 30,000 to 35,000 clones listed, around 80% were seen once. The receptor's source is a human donor in good health. The chain has TRBV7-9 and TRBJ2-7, with 9 nucleotides matching TRBD1. The material sequenced was CD4+ T cells from blood buffy coats. This CDR3 is CASSPRTGVSYEQYF. The CDR3 nucleotides read TGTGCCAGCAGCCCCCGGACAGGGGTATCCTACGAGCAGTACTTC.